The TCR beta chain under discussion was sequenced for a study of OX40 agonist ivuxolimab in advanced cancers. Study-level information: An agonistic human IgG2 monoclonal antibody against OX40 (CD134) was given. Participants averaged about 60 years of age (range about 23 to 90) and were less than 85% male.

With regard to this clone: Its cognate antigen is unknown.

Profiled with immunoSEQ multiplex PCR; TCRdb holds only in-frame clones, not every one. This sample carries over 55,000 clones, 84% of them seen once, and the ten largest clones take more than 2%. Study-wide points: Also present in some nonresponders was a low level of normalized T-cell clonal expansion.

The sequencing used CD4+ or CD8+ T cells sorted from blood, collected in a trial of the OX40 agonist ivuxolimab. The source of this sequence is an adult with an advanced solid tumor such as melanoma, head and neck, liver or kidney cancer.

CDR3 sequence (DNA): TGTGCCAGCAGCTTTGACGGGGGGAATCAGCCCCAGCATTTT. It codes for CASSFDGGNQPQHF. V is TRBV7-2 and J is TRBJ1-5, with D possibly matching TRBD1 (5 bases). Germline-derived CDR1 and CDR2 are SGHTA and FQGNSA. The CDR3 totals 14 residues. V was trimmed by 3 bases and J by 4 bases, leaving 10 bases between them.